These 19 T cell receptor beta chains share one sample of origin, sequenced in a study of cytomegalovirus exposure and HLA in healthy donors. PCR amplification relied on 60 Vbeta primers (plus 13 Jbeta primers). Generated by immunoSEQ multiplex PCR, the TCRdb table keeps only in-frame clones and is missing some. This sample has some 150,000 clones, with under 80% found just once. The sequenced sample was PBMCs. The source is a human donor in good health.

Only a few counts were recorded for this clone. J is TRBJ1-4 and V is TRBV5-4, with 10 positions matching TRBD1. Unmatched junction bases numbered 16, after V lost 4 bases and J lost 7 bases. The germline gives CDR1 SGHNT, CDR2 YYREEE (reference sequence). The CDR3 has 18 residues. The CDR3 DNA follows: TGTGCCAGCAGCACGCGACAGGGGGCCACTTCTGGGGCTGAAAAACTGTTTTTT. Encoded protein: CASSTRQGATSGAEKLFF.

This chain connects TRBV11-2 to TRBJ2-2; D remains unclear. The CDR3 consists of 14 residues. The V and J ends lost 4 bases and 4 bases respectively, with 10 bases between them. Germline CDR1 is SGHAT and CDR2 is FQNNGV. The CDR3 loop reads CASSSMRATGELFF. In nucleotides, the CDR3 is TGTGCCAGCAGCTCGATGCGTGCCACCGGGGAGCTGTTTTTT.

This clone was seen a handful of times. CDR3 coding DNA: TGTGCCAGCAGTCTCCCCCTAGCGGGGGGCACAGATACGCAGTATTTT. Protein product: CASSLPLAGGTDTQYF. This chain uses TRBV2 with TRBJ2-3, with 10 nucleotides matching TRBD2. The CDR3 has 16 amino acids. Germline V gives CDR1 SNHLY, CDR2 FYNNEI. Trimming at V came to 5 bases and at J to 1 base, leaving 6 bases not matched to a gene.

There are a few counts of this clone. The rearrangement joins TRBV5-1 to TRBJ2-5; D is undetermined. CDR1 SGHRS and CDR2 YFSETQ come from the germline V gene. The V gene lost 2 bases and the J gene lost 3 bases, with 11 bases spanning the gap. The CDR3 sequence is 14 residues long. The CDR3 protein is CASSFSTAKETQYF. The CDR3 coding sequence is TGCGCCAGCAGCTTTTCGACTGCTAAAGAGACCCAGTACTTC.

The chain couples TRBV7-2 to TRBJ2-7; 10 bases line up with TRBD2. The CDR3 contains 16 residues. V lost 3 bases and J lost 3; bases outside the gene matches: 8. Germline-derived CDR1 and CDR2 are SGHTA and FQGNSA. The CDR3 nucleotides read TGTGCCAGCAGCTTCCAACTAGCGGGGTCCCTCTACGAGCAGTACTTC. Residues: CASSFQLAGSLYEQYF.

The chain joins TRBV13 to TRBJ2-5; TRBD2 aligns across 10 bases. V lost 0 bases to trimming and J lost 1 base; unmatched junction nucleotides: 2. CDR1 and CDR2 (germline): PRHDT, FYEKMQ (reference sequence). This CDR3 is built from 16 residues. This CDR3 is CASSLGLAGVQETQYF. The CDR3 DNA reads TGTGCCAGCAGCTTAGGTCTAGCGGGGGTCCAAGAGACCCAGTACTTC.

The chain recombines TRBV9 with TRBJ1-2; tentative D call: TRBD1 (5 bases). The CDR3 covers 14 residues. Deletions cut 3 bases from V and 3 bases from J, with 12 bases between. Germline CDR1 reads SGDLS; CDR2 reads YYNGEE. DNA for the CDR3: TGTGCCAGCAGCGCGTCAGGGACTTACTATGGCTACACCTTC. Translation: CASSASGTYYGYTF.

The rearrangement uses TRBV25-1 and TRBJ2-3; 10 bases are a match to TRBD1. This CDR3 spans 16 amino acids. CDR1 MGHDK and CDR2 SYGVNS come from the germline V gene. V lost 2 bases and J lost 5; bases outside the gene matches: 7. CDR3 coding DNA: TGTGCCAGCAGTGAACTGAAAGGGACAGGGGAAGATACGCAGTATTTT. It translates to CASSELKGTGEDTQYF.

The J gene is TRBJ2-5, the V gene TRBV7-2; TRBD2 matches 10 bases. J lost 3 bases, V lost 5 bases, and 15 bases had no gene match. The CDR3 length is 18 residues. The germline CDR1 and CDR2 sequences are SGHTA and FQGNSA. CDR3 region: CASSRLAGGPISKETQYF. In DNA form, the CDR3 reads TGTGCCAGCAGCCGCTTAGCGGGGGGACCCATTTCGAAAGAGACCCAGTACTTC.

This chain connects TRBV18 to TRBJ1-1, with D hard to call. The CDR3 totals 13 residues. The germline gives CDR1 KGHSH, CDR2 LQKENI. Trimming shortened V by 0 bases and J by 4 bases, and 6 bases separated the two germline ends. CDR3 DNA: TGTGCCAGCTCACCACCCAGTTCCACTGAAGCTTTCTTT. Its translation: CASSPPSSTEAFF.

V gene TRBV9 combines with J gene TRBJ2-5; 7 bases are a match to TRBD1. Germline trimming cut 0 bases from V and 4 bases from J; bases unmatched to any gene: 12. Germline lookup yields CDR1 SGDLS and CDR2 YYNGEE. This CDR3 spans 17 amino acids. The CDR3 nucleotides are TGTGCCAGCAGCGTAGCCGATAACAGGGGATATGGAGAGACCCAGTACTTC. Protein product: CASSVADNRGYGETQYF.

The chain couples TRBV6-6 to TRBJ2-5, with 7 bases identical to TRBD2. Germline-derived CDR1 and CDR2 are MNHNY and SVGAGI (reference sequence). The V and J ends lost 5 bases and 1 base, in that order; junction bases with no gene match: 7. There are 15 residues in the CDR3. Here the CDR3 reads CASSPMTGGQETQYF. In DNA form, the CDR3 reads TGTGCCAGCAGTCCCATGACGGGGGGCCAAGAGACCCAGTACTTC.

V gene TRBV30 combines with J gene TRBJ1-2; D gene uncertain. The V end lost 0 bases, the J end lost 0 bases, and 14 bases lay between the germline ends. This CDR3 contains 16 residues. In germline, CDR1 is GTSNPN, CDR2 SVGIG (reference sequence). The CDR3 DNA follows: TGTGCCTGGAGTGTAACCAGGAAGGCCTCTAACTATGGCTACACCTTC. Amino acids: CAWSVTRKASNYGYTF.

The chain joins TRBV5-1 to TRBJ1-5, with a possible D match to TRBD1 (5 bases). Trimming took 0 bases from V and 6 from J, leaving 13 bases between them. Germline V gene sequence: CDR1 SGHRS, CDR2 YFSETQ. This CDR3 contains 15 residues. The CDR3 here is CASSLESAQGQPQHF. The CDR3, as DNA: TGCGCCAGCAGCTTGGAGTCAGCTCAGGGTCAGCCCCAGCATTTT.

The V call is TRBV29-1, the J call TRBJ2-3; 10 bases align to TRBD1. The CDR3 contains 14 residues. CDR1 is SQVTM, CDR2 ANQGSEA, per germline. V shed 7 bases and J 5 bases; nucleotides not matched to a gene: 9. The CDR3 nucleotides are TGCAGCGGGGGAGACAGGGGGCCGGGAGATACGCAGTATTTT. Encoded protein: CSGGDRGPGDTQYF.

This chain links TRBV4-1 with TRBJ1-5; tentative D call: TRBD1 (5 bases). Germline-derived CDR1 and CDR2 are MGHRA and YSYEKL. This CDR3 has 15 amino acids. The V gene lost 1 base and the J gene lost 5 bases, with 12 bases spanning the gap. CDR3 nucleotide sequence: TGCGCCAGCAGCCAAGTACCTGCGGGGGATCAGCCCCAGCATTTT. Translation: CASSQVPAGDQPQHF.

This chain joins TRBV5-4 and TRBJ1-2; 10 bases map to TRBD1. This CDR3 is built from 15 residues. J was trimmed by 8 bases and V by 2 bases; bases with no gene match: 9. CDR1 and CDR2 from the germline V gene are SGHNT and YYREEE (reference sequence). Here the CDR3 DNA reads TGTGCCAGCAGCTTTGTCGGGACAGGGGCTTTCGGCTACACCTTC. It encodes CASSFVGTGAFGYTF. Supplemented by reference TRBV5-4 and TRBJ1-2, the full variable domain reads ETGVTQSPTHLIKTRGQQVTLRCSSQSGHNTVSWYQQALGQGPQFIFQYYREEENGRGNFPPRFSGLQFPNYSSELNVNALELDDSALYLCASSFVGTGAFGYTFGSGTRLTVV.

This sequence joins TRBV7-8 and TRBJ2-3; tentatively, D is TRBD2 (6 bases). The CDR3 consists of 13 residues. The germline V gene has CDR1 SGHVS and CDR2 FQNEAQ. The ends were cut back, 5 bases at V and 12 bases at J, with 18 bases in the middle. CDR3 nucleotides: TGTGCCAGCAGCGGGGAGGTATTAGCTCGTCAGTATTTT. Residues: CASSGEVLARQYF.

The chain uses TRBV19 and TRBJ1-2, with 10 bases fitting TRBD1. The CDR3 is made up of 18 amino acids. Per the germline V gene, CDR1 is LNHDA and CDR2 is SQIVND (reference sequence). With V trimmed by 1 base and J by 4 bases, 12 bases remained unmatched. CDR3 nucleotides: TGTGCCAGTAGTATAGCCGGGACAGGGGAAGTTTTAGGCTATGGCTACACCTTC. Translation: CASSIAGTGEVLGYGYTF.